Below are 4 T cell receptor beta chains sequenced from a single sample in a study of CD8 T cells in ankylosing spondylitis. Study-wide results and caveats: Among TCR beta sequences, a motif of under 10 highly homologous variants appeared characteristic of ankylosing spondylitis blood.

Their antigens remain unidentified. TCRdb called the 5' RACE reads again in MiXCR, with one record for every CDR3 protein. The table has over 700,000 distinct CDR3 sequences, 15% to 20% seen once. Material: blood, either unsorted or a sorted T cell fraction (not recorded which). The receptors stem from a male donor with ankylosing spondylitis.

This clonotype was picked up a small number of times. The chain is built from TRBV7-2 and TRBJ2-2; 12 bases match TRBD1. CDR3 length: 16 amino acids. Looked up from germline, CDR1 is SGHTA and CDR2 is FQGNSA. V gave up 2 bases and J gave up 6 bases; unmatched junction bases: 4. The CDR3 is CASSLLGQGAAGELFF. The CDR3, as DNA: TGTGCCAGCAGCTTATTGGGACAGGGGGCCGCCGGGGAGCTGTTTTTT.

The chain employs TRBV19 and TRBJ2-3; D not resolved. Deletions cut 9 bases from V and 2 bases from J, with 15 bases between. In germline, CDR1 is LNHDA, CDR2 SQIVND (reference sequence). The CDR3 has 14 residues. The CDR3: CASSTYGSTDTQYF. The CDR3 region has the DNA TGTGCCAGCTCTACCTACGGATCCACAGATACGCAGTATTTT.

V is TRBV6-1 and J is TRBJ2-3, with 7 bases matching TRBD2. This CDR3 spans 13 amino acids. Per germline, CDR1 MNHNS and CDR2 SASEGT. V lost 6 bases to trimming and J lost 4 bases; unmatched junction nucleotides: 4. In DNA, the CDR3 is TGTGCCAGCAGCAGGACTAGGGCAGATACGCAGTATTTT. It translates to CASSRTRADTQYF.

This clonotype has just a few counts. CDR3 region: CASSWEGGELFF. The CDR3 DNA reads as TGTGCCAGCAGCTGGGAGGGCGGGGAGCTGTTTTTT. V usage is TRBV7-9 and J usage is TRBJ2-2, with 7 bases aligning to TRBD2. The CDR3 runs 12 residues. The germline V gene has CDR1 SEHNR and CDR2 FQNEAQ (reference sequence). V trimming: 4 bases; J trimming: 7 bases; junction bases outside the gene matches: 0.